The following is a T cell receptor (beta chain) sequence with its context. Its target is not known. The naive CD8 subset, CD45RO-negative cells positively selected for CCR7, excluded terminally differentiated effector memory CD45RA+ cells. The assay used deep level. Measured with immunoSEQ multiplex PCR; TCRdb has only the in-frame clones, and not every one. This table has around 1,900,000 clones, just under 95% appearing once. These data belong to a study of shared clonotypes between healthy human individuals. On the study more broadly: Researchers assigned three CD4 naive, three CD4 memory, two CD8 naive and one CD8 memory plate to each donor.

The length of the CDR3 is 15 residues. Study conclusions and caveats: A reduction in generation probabilities was seen for non-shared clonotypes relative to those shared by all four donors.

The sequenced material came from naive CD8+ T cells from PBMCs. J is TRBJ2-3 and V is TRBV21-1; the D call in the table, TRBD2, was not verified against the DNA. TRBV21-1 is listed as a pseudogene. The TCR comes from a man in his late teens or twenties in good health. Some clones in this sample may be carry-over from other donors' samples. This chain's CDR3 is CASNSSGGPGDTQYF. CDR3 nucleotides: TGTGCCAGCAACTCGTCGGGAGGACCGGGGGATACGCAGTATTTT.